The TCR beta chain under discussion was sequenced for a study of blood T cells in healthy people across ages. Isolated PBMCs totaled at least 7 million in each sample. Whole-study findings and limits: Per million T cells, TCR beta diversity dropped roughly linearly as age increased. Across samples, TCR beta diversity tracked strongly with naive T cell percentage.

The second PCR ran roughly 7 to 11 cycles with a sample-barcoded 5' primer and J-beta primers. Every sample gave at least 2.5 million paired-end reads containing CDR3. TCRdb itself ran the 5' RACE reads through MiXCR, one entry per CDR3 protein. The sample lists over 1,300,000 distinct CDR3 sequences, 59% occurring once. This clonotype has more than one count but fewer than ten. Antigen specificity is unknown. Sequencing was carried out using blood. The clonotype comes from a young man in good health.

CDR3 coding DNA: TGCGCCAGCAGCCAAGAAGTAGTCGTCGGGAATAACTATGGCTACACCTTC. It translates to CASSQEVVVGNNYGYTF. V usage is TRBV4-3 and J usage is TRBJ1-2; D gene ambiguous. The germline gives CDR1 LGHNA, CDR2 YSLEER. The CDR3 is made up of 17 amino acids. The V gene lost 0 bases and the J gene lost 1 base, with 15 bases spanning the gap.